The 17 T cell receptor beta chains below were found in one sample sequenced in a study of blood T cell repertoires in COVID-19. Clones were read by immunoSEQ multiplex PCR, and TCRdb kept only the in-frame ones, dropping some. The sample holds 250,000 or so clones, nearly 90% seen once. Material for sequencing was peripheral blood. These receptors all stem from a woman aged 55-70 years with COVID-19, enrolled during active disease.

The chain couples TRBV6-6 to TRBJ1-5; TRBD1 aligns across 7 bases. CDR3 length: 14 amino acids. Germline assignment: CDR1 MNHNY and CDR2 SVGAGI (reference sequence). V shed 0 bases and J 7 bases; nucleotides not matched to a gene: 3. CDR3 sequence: CASSYSGGGQPQHF. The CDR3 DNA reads TGTGCCAGCAGTTACTCAGGGGGCGGCCAGCCCCAGCATTTT.

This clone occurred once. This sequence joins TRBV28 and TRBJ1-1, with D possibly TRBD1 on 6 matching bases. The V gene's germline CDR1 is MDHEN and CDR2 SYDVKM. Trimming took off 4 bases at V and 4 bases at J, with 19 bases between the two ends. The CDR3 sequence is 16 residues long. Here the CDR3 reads CASSWVIGGGGTEAFF. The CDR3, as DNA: TGTGCCAGCAGTTGGGTCATTGGGGGCGGAGGCACTGAAGCTTTCTTT.

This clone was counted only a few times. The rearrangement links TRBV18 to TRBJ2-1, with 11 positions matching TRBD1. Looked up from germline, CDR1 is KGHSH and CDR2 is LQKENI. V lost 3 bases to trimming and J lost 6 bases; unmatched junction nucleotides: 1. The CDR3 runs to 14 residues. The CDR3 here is CASSPGQGVNEQFF. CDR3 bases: TGTGCCAGCTCACCGGGACAGGGGGTCAATGAGCAGTTCTTC.

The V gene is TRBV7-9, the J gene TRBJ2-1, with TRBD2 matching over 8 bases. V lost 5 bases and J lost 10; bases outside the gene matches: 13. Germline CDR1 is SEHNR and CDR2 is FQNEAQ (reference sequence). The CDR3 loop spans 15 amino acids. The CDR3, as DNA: TGTGCCAGCAGCCATCCCGGCGCTAGCGGGCACGAGCAGTTCTTC. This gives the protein CASSHPGASGHEQFF. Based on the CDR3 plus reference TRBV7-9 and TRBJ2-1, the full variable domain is DTGVSQNPRHKITKRGQNVTFRCDPISEHNRLYWYRQTLGQGPEFLTYFQNEAQLEKSRLLSDRFSAERPKGSFSTLEIQRTEQGDSAMYLCASSHPGASGHEQFFGPGTRLTVL.

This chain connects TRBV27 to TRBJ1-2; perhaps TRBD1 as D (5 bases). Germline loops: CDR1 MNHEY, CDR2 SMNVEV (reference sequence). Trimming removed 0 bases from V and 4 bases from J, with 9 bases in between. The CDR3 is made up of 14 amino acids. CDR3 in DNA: TGTGCCAGCAGTTTATCAGGACAACTCTATGGCTACACCTTC. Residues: CASSLSGQLYGYTF.

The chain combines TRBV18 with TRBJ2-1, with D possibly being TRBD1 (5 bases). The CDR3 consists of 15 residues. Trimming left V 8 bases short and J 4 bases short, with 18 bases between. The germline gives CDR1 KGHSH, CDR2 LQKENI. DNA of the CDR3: TGTGCCAGCAGAATGGGTCAGGGTACTTACAATGAGCAGTTCTTC. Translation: CASRMGQGTYNEQFF. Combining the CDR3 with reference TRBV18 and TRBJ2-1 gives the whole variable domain NAGVMQNPRHLVRRRGQEARLRCSPMKGHSHVYWYRQLPEEGLKFMVYLQKENIIDESGMPKERFSAEFPKEGPSILRIQQVVRGDSAAYFCASRMGQGTYNEQFFGPGTRLTVL.

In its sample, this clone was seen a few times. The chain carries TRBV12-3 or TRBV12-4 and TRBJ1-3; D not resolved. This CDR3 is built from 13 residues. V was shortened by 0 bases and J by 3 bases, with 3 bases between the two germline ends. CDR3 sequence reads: CASSLALGNTIYF. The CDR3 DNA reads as TGTGCCAGCAGTTTAGCCCTTGGAAACACCATATATTTT.

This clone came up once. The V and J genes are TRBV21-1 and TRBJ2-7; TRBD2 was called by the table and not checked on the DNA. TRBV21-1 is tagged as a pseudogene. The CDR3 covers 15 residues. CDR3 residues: CASSKASLRGLEQYF. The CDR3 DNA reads TGTGCCAGCAGCAAAGCAAGCCTGCGAGGGCTCGAGCAGTACTTC.

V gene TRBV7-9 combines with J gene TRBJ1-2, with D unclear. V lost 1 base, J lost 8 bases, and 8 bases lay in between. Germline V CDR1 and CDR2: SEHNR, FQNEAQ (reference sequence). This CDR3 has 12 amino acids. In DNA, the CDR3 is TGTGCCAGCAGCTTAGGAGAGAGAGGCTACACCTTC. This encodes CASSLGERGYTF. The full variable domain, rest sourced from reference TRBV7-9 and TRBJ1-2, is DTGVSQNPRHKITKRGQNVTFRCDPISEHNRLYWYRQTLGQGPEFLTYFQNEAQLEKSRLLSDRFSAERPKGSFSTLEIQRTEQGDSAMYLCASSLGERGYTFGSGTRLTVV.

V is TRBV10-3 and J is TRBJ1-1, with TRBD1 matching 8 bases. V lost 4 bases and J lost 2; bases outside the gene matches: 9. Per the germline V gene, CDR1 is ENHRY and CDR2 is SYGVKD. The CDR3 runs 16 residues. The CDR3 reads CAISGSGTGYNTEAFF. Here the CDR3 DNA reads TGTGCCATCAGTGGCTCCGGGACAGGATACAACACTGAAGCTTTCTTT.

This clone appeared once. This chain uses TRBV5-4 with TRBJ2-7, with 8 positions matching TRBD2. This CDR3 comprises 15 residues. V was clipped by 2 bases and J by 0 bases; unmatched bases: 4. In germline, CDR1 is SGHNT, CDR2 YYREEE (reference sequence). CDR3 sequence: CASSLLRGASYEQYF. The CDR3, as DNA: TGTGCCAGCAGCTTATTGCGGGGGGCCTCCTACGAGCAGTACTTC.

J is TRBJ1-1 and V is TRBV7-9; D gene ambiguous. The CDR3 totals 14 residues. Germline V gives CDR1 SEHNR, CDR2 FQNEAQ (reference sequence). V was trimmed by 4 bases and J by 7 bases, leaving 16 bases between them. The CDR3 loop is CASSSRGSEDEAFF. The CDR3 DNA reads TGTGCCAGCAGCTCCCGGGGTAGTGAGGATGAAGCTTTCTTT.

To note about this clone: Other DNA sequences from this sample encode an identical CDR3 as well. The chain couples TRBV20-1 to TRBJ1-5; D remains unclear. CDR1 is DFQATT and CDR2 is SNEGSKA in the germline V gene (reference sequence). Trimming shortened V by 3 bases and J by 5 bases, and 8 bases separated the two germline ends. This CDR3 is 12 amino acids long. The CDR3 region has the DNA TGCAGTGCTAGTCGACAAGATCAGCCCCAGCATTTT. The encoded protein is CSASRQDQPQHF.

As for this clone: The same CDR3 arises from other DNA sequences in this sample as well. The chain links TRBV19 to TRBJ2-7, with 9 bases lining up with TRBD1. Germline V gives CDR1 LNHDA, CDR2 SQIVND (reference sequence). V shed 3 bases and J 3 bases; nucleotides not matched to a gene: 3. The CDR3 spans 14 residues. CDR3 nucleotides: TGTGCCAGTAGTATCAGACAGGGGGGCTACGAGCAGTACTTC. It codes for CASSIRQGGYEQYF.

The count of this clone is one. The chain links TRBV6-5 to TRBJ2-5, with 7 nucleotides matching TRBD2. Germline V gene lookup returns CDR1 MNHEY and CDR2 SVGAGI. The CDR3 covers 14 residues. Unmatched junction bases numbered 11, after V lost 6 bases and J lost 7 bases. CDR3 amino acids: CASRNRGRGVTQYF. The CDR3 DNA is TGTGCCAGCAGGAACCGGGGTCGGGGGGTGACCCAGTACTTC.

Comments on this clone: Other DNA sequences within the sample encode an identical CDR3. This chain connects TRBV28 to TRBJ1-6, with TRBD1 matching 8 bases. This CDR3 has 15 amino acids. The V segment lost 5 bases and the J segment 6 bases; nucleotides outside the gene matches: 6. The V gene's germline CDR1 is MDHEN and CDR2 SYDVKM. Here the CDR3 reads CASSTEDRGNSPLHF. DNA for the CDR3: TGTGCCAGCAGTACCGAAGACAGGGGTAATTCACCCCTCCACTTT.

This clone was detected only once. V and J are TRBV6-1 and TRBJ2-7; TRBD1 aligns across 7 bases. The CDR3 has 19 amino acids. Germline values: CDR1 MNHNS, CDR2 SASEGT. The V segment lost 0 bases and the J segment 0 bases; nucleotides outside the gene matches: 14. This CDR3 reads CASSEAGIRGGVFSYEQYF. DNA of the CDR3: TGTGCCAGCAGTGAAGCCGGGATAAGAGGGGGCGTCTTCTCCTACGAGCAGTACTTC.